These 20 T cell receptor beta chains were sequenced from one sample in a study of blood T cell repertoires in COVID-19. Data came from immunoSEQ multiplex PCR; TCRdb stores just in-frame clones and leaves some out. The sample yields just over 250,000 clones, about 89% seen once. Sequenced sample: peripheral blood. The receptors come from a woman in her 50s with acute or convalescent COVID-19.

This chain links TRBV27 with TRBJ2-7, with TRBD2 identical over 11 bases. This CDR3 is built from 17 residues. The V segment lost 6 bases and the J segment 3 bases; nucleotides outside the gene matches: 13. Germline lookup yields CDR1 MNHEY and CDR2 SMNVEV (reference sequence). The CDR3 DNA reads TGTGCCAGCAGATTAGCGGGAGGGCCAAAGGGAGACTACGAGCAGTACTTC. This encodes CASRLAGGPKGDYEQYF.

The gene calls are TRBV7-8 and TRBJ1-1; D call uncertain. The germline V gene encodes CDR1 SGHVS and CDR2 FQNEAQ. V lost 1 base to trimming and J lost 1 base, with 7 bases between them. The length of the CDR3 is 14 residues. As DNA, the CDR3 is TGTGCCAGCAGCTTAGACGCGTGGAACACTGAAGCTTTCTTT. This sequence encodes CASSLDAWNTEAFF. Full variable domain (rest looked up from reference TRBV7-8 and TRBJ1-1): GAGVSQSPRYKVAKRGQDVALRCDPISGHVSLFWYQQALGQGPEFLTYFQNEAQLDKSGLPSDRFFAERPEGSVSTLKIQRTQQEDSAVYLCASSLDAWNTEAFFGQGTRLTVV.

The V gene is TRBV24-1, the J gene TRBJ1-2; a possible D gene is TRBD1 (5 bases). CDR3 length: 14 residues. Germline V lookup: CDR1 KGHDR, CDR2 SFDVKD. With 3 bases removed from V and 5 bases from J, the gap between germline ends came to 12 bases. CDR3 sequence: CATSDPAGTYGYTF. DNA for the CDR3: TGTGCCACCAGTGATCCCGCAGGGACTTATGGCTACACCTTC.

The J gene is TRBJ2-7, the V gene TRBV13; 7 nucleotides agree with TRBD1. V gave up 5 bases and J gave up 2 bases; unmatched junction bases: 18. The V gene's germline CDR1 is PRHDT and CDR2 FYEKMQ (reference sequence). The CDR3 sequence is 18 residues long. The CDR3 DNA reads as TGTGCCAGCAGCCCCGGGACAGAGACCCATCCCGGAGCCTACGAGCAGTACTTC. Amino acids: CASSPGTETHPGAYEQYF. The full variable domain, rest sourced from reference TRBV13 and TRBJ2-7, is AAGVIQSPRHLIKEKRETATLKCYPIPRHDTVYWYQQGPGQDPQFLISFYEKMQSDKGSIPDRFSAQQFSDYHSELNMSSLELGDSALYFCASSPGTETHPGAYEQYFGPGTRLTVT.

The chain is built from TRBV9 and TRBJ1-2, with D unresolved. Germline CDR1 reads SGDLS; CDR2 reads YYNGEE. Trimming took off 2 bases at V and 7 bases at J, with 21 bases between the two ends. CDR3 length: 16 amino acids. In nucleotides, the CDR3 is TGTGCCAGCAGCGTTGGAGCTGCGTACCCTCTCCCTGGCTACACCTTC. It is translated as CASSVGAAYPLPGYTF.

Of note for this clone: This CDR3 is also generated by other DNA sequences in the sample. This chain links TRBV5-1 with TRBJ1-4; 9 bases fit TRBD1. CDR3 length equals 14 residues. CDR1 is SGHRS and CDR2 is YFSETQ in the germline V gene. V trimming: 4 bases; J trimming: 6 bases; junction bases outside the gene matches: 4. CDR3 loop: CASSAGQGDEKLFF. The CDR3 nucleotides read TGCGCCAGCAGCGCGGGACAGGGTGATGAAAAACTGTTTTTT.

The CDR3 protein is CASSLLQGGSNQPQHF. The CDR3 coding sequence is TGTGCCAGCAGCCTACTCCAGGGTGGGAGCAATCAGCCCCAGCATTTT. J is TRBJ1-5 and V is TRBV6-2 or TRBV6-3, with D possibly matching TRBD1 (5 bases). In germline, CDR1 is MNHEY, CDR2 SVGEGT. There are 16 residues in the CDR3. The germline V and J ends were trimmed by 6 bases and 1 base, with 16 bases remaining between them.

V and J are TRBV7-9 and TRBJ1-1, with unresolved D. This CDR3 contains 13 residues. V shed 5 bases and J shed 0 bases, with 7 bases lying between them. CDR1 SEHNR and CDR2 FQNEAQ come from the germline V gene (reference sequence). The CDR3 DNA is TGTGCCAGCAGCGAGAATCTGAACACTGAAGCTTTCTTT. It translates to CASSENLNTEAFF.

V and J are TRBV5-5 and TRBJ2-2, with a weak D call TRBD1 (5 bases). The CDR3 runs 14 residues. Trimming stripped 2 bases from V and 7 bases from J, with 12 bases between. Looked up from germline, CDR1 is SGHKS and CDR2 is YYEKEE (reference sequence). The CDR3 bases are TGTGCCAGCAGCTTTACTGGGGCGGACGGGGAGCTGTTTTTT. Residues: CASSFTGADGELFF.

The gene calls are TRBV18 and TRBJ2-1; 13 nucleotides match TRBD2. Trimming at V came to 0 bases and at J to 8 bases, leaving 7 bases not matched to a gene. Germline V gene lookup returns CDR1 KGHSH and CDR2 LQKENI. This CDR3 is built from 17 residues. CDR3 in DNA: TGTGCCAGCTCACCACCTAATGGACTAGCGGGAGTTTATGAGCAGTTCTTC. Encoded protein: CASSPPNGLAGVYEQFF. The full variable domain, in which reference TRBV18 and TRBJ2-1 provide the parts outside the CDR3, is NAGVMQNPRHLVRRRGQEARLRCSPMKGHSHVYWYRQLPEEGLKFMVYLQKENIIDESGMPKERFSAEFPKEGPSILRIQQVVRGDSAAYFCASSPPNGLAGVYEQFFGPGTRLTVL.

The chain joins TRBV5-1 to TRBJ1-1; D not resolved. Trimming pared 6 bases from V and 1 base from J, leaving 10 bases between. CDR1 and CDR2 from the germline V gene are SGHRS and YFSETQ. The length of the CDR3 is 13 residues. The DNA for the CDR3 is TGCGCCAGCAAAAACAACCCGAACACTGAAGCTTTCTTT. Protein: CASKNNPNTEAFF.

This chain links TRBV6-6 with TRBJ1-1; D not resolved. Germline CDR1 is MNHNY and CDR2 is SVGAGI (reference sequence). Between the trimmed V and J ends, which lost 6 bases and 0 bases, there was a span of 11 bases. The CDR3 consists of 14 residues. The DNA for the CDR3 is TGTGCCAGCAGACGGCGGGCTTTGAACACTGAAGCTTTCTTT. It codes for CASRRRALNTEAFF.

The chain links TRBV29-1 to TRBJ1-2; weak D call: TRBD1 (6 bases). This CDR3 region has 10 residues. CDR1 SQVTM and CDR2 ANQGSEA come from the germline V gene. V was shortened by 8 bases and J by 6 bases, with 10 bases between the two germline ends. The chain's CDR3 is CSTTGNGYTF. The CDR3 DNA follows: TGCAGCACAACAGGGAATGGCTACACCTTC. The full variable domain, with the rest looked up from reference TRBV29-1 and TRBJ1-2, is SAVISQKPSRDICQRGTSLTIQCQVDSQVTMMFWYRQQPGQSLTLIATANQGSEATYESGFVIDKFPISRPNLTFSTLTVSNMSPEDSSIYLCSTTGNGYTFGSGTRLTVV.

The chain combines TRBV30 with TRBJ2-7, with 8 bases lining up with TRBD1. V was pared by 4 bases and J by 3 bases, with 2 bases of the junction left unmatched. Germline V CDR1 and CDR2: GTSNPN, SVGIG (reference sequence). The CDR3 sequence is 12 residues long. This CDR3 reads CAWKTGVYEQYF. The CDR3 DNA follows: TGTGCCTGGAAGACAGGGGTCTACGAGCAGTACTTC.

The sample holds a few counts of this clone. This chain uses TRBV9 with TRBJ1-3; no firm D call. The CDR3 runs to 17 residues. CDR1 and CDR2 from the germline V gene are SGDLS and YYNGEE. The V gene lost 0 bases and the J gene lost 1 base, with 14 bases spanning the gap. DNA of the CDR3: TGTGCCAGCAGCGTAGCTGAAGGCAGGATATCTGGAAACACCATATATTTT. It translates to CASSVAEGRISGNTIYF.

This clone is a singleton in its sample. This chain links TRBV9 with TRBJ2-1; 7 nucleotides line up with TRBD1. Germline V CDR1 and CDR2: SGDLS, YYNGEE. This CDR3 contains 15 residues. J was trimmed by 2 bases and V by 4 bases; bases with no gene match: 6. Written as DNA, the CDR3 is TGTGCCAGCAGCCCCCGGGACAGAGCCTACAATGAGCAGTTCTTC. This encodes CASSPRDRAYNEQFF.

V usage is TRBV28 and J usage is TRBJ1-5; no reliable D call. This CDR3 is built from 14 residues. V lost 2 bases, J lost 4 bases, and 9 bases lay in between. Germline CDR1 MDHEN, CDR2 SYDVKM. The CDR3 DNA reads as TGTGCCAGCAGTTTAGGACGGGAGAATCAGCCCCAGCATTTT. It yields the protein CASSLGRENQPQHF.

The chain is built from TRBV5-1 and TRBJ1-6; D gene uncertain. The CDR3 has 15 amino acids. The V gene lost 0 bases and the J gene lost 6 bases, with 10 bases spanning the gap. Germline V gene data show CDR1 as SGHRS and CDR2 as YFSETQ. This chain's CDR3 is CASSLAGDPNSPLHF. The CDR3 nucleotides are TGCGCCAGCAGCTTGGCCGGGGATCCTAATTCACCCCTCCACTTT.

V and J are TRBV11-2 and TRBJ2-6; 8 nucleotides agree with TRBD2. J gave up 1 base and V 0 bases, and 11 bases lay outside the gene matches. The CDR3 has 20 residues. Germline CDR1 and CDR2: SGHAT and FQNNGV. The CDR3 DNA reads TGTGCCAGCAGCTTAGAATTGTTGCTAGCGGGTCCATCTGGGGCCAACGTCCTGACTTTC. It encodes CASSLELLLAGPSGANVLTF.

The table lists this clone with a few counts. The gene calls are TRBV11-2 and TRBJ1-1; D perhaps matches TRBD1 (5 bases). Germline V gene sequence: CDR1 SGHAT, CDR2 FQNNGV. The V end was cut by 3 bases, the J end by 2 bases, with 16 bases between. The CDR3 has 16 residues. The CDR3 nucleotides read TGTGCCAGCAGCTTGACCCCCCCAGGGCCTAACACTGAAGCTTTCTTT. It is translated as CASSLTPPGPNTEAFF. Supplemented by reference TRBV11-2 and TRBJ1-1, the full variable domain reads EAGVAQSPRYKIIEKRQSVAFWCNPISGHATLYWYQQILGQGPKLLIQFQNNGVVDDSQLPKDRFSAERLKGVDSTLKIQPAKLEDSAVYLCASSLTPPGPNTEAFFGQGTRLTVV.